The clone carrying this T cell receptor (beta chain) was found a few times. Through a sample-barcoded 5' primer and a J-beta primer mix, a second PCR was run for roughly 7 to 12 cycles. TCRdb called the 5' RACE reads again in MiXCR, with one record for every CDR3 protein. The repertoire holds roughly 730,000 distinct CDR3 sequences, with approximately 60% as singletons. The record originates from a study of blood T cells in healthy people across ages. Germline CDR1 is SGHDT and CDR2 is YYEEEE. The CDR3 covers 13 residues. Trimming took off 0 bases at V and 6 bases at J, with 10 bases between the two ends.

The clonotype comes from a man between 35 and 55 years old in good health. The sample taken for sequencing was blood. This chain links TRBV5-6 with TRBJ2-7; D is perhaps TRBD1 (5 bases). Here the CDR3 DNA reads TGTGCCAGCAGCTTGGAGATTCAGGGCGAGCAGTACTTC. Translated: CASSLEIQGEQYF.